This TCR beta chain originates from a study of regulatory T cells in long-lasting Graves disease. Study-wide results and caveats: Investigators studied peripheral blood only, not thyroid tissue.

Assembly of TCR beta libraries relied on iRepertoire HTBI primers together with Arm-PCR of CDR3 regions. Under the authors' procedure: Roughly 65 TRBV and about 15 TRBJ segments were identified across samples. One entry per CDR3 protein, called by TCRdb with MiXCR from the multiplex PCR reads. The V and J calls were not made by the authors but by TCRdb's processing. The table lists some 560,000 distinct CDR3 sequences, approximately 16% of them singletons. This clonotype was seen a few times. The antigen is not known. Time point defined: newly diagnosed GD, antithyroid drugs for less than 3 months. Making the TCR library involved RNA that had been extracted from PBMCs. It was an endocrinology department in Xi'an, China, that provided the patients. These records were also assigned to another study, of T cells in Graves' hyperthyroidism and ophthalmopathy. From that study: The TCR CDR3 was amplified in a first-round RT-PCR using the HTBI primer set.

This specimen was peripheral blood mononuclear cells (PBMCs), taken at new diagnosis, from a patient treated with antithyroid drugs. This TCR came from a woman aged 35 to 60 with Graves disease.

The CDR3 coding sequence is TGTGCCGGAGGGACAGATACTGGAAACACCATATATTTT. Protein product: CAGGTDTGNTIYF. The V and J genes are TRBV5-6 and TRBJ1-3; 7 bases match TRBD1. The germline gives CDR1 SGHDT, CDR2 YYEEEE. Germline trimming cut 10 bases from V and 2 bases from J; bases unmatched to any gene: 6. The CDR3 has 13 residues.